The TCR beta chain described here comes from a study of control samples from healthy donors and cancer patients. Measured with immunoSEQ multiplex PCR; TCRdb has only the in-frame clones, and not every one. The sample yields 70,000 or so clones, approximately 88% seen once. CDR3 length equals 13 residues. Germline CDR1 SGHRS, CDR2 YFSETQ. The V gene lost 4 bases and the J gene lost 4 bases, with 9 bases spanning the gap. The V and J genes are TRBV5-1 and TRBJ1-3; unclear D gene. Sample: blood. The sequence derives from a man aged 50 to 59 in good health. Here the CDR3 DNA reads TGCGCCAGCAGCCCCACAGCGGGAAACACCATATATTTT. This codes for CASSPTAGNTIYF.